One sample yielded the 9 T cell receptor beta chains listed below, sequenced in a study of cytotoxic CD8 clonotypes in ibrutinib-treated CLL. Sequencing was performed with immunoSEQ multiplex PCR; in TCRdb, only in-frame clones are kept and a portion is missing. This sample has some 150,000 clones, with 79% found just once. The sample consisted of PBMCs, taken after 12 months of ibrutinib treatment. These receptors were obtained from a human donor with chronic lymphocytic leukemia.

The sample holds one count of this clone. The chain couples TRBV4-1 to TRBJ1-4; TRBD1 matches at 8 bases. The germline gives CDR1 MGHRA, CDR2 YSYEKL. J gave up 6 bases and V 7 bases, and 10 bases lay outside the gene matches. The CDR3 totals 15 residues. The CDR3 region is CASTRGQGSDEKLFF. The CDR3 nucleotides read TGCGCCAGCACCCGTGGACAGGGATCAGATGAAAAACTGTTTTTT.

The chain has TRBV28 and TRBJ1-2, with D maybe TRBD1 (5 bases). Germline loops: CDR1 MDHEN, CDR2 SYDVKM. V dropped 9 bases and J dropped 6 bases, with 11 bases sitting between them. The CDR3 extends over 11 amino acids. The CDR3 protein is CASRRGDGYTF. In DNA, the CDR3 is TGTGCCAGTCGAAGGGGCGATGGCTACACCTTC.

The chain recombines TRBV27 with TRBJ2-7; D is perhaps TRBD2 (5 bases). Looked up from germline, CDR1 is MNHEY and CDR2 is SMNVEV (reference sequence). The CDR3 sequence is 15 residues long. The V and J ends lost 0 bases and 0 bases respectively, with 9 bases between them. The CDR3 loop reads CASSLSGSYSYEQYF. CDR3 nucleotides: TGTGCCAGCAGTTTATCGGGGAGTTACTCCTACGAGCAGTACTTC.

The CDR3 DNA reads TGTGCCAGCAGTAAAGAGGGTTCGGGGTTCAGACTGTTTTTT. It codes for CASSKEGSGFRLFF. The chain couples TRBV2 to TRBJ1-4; D unclear. Trimming took off 5 bases at V and 13 bases at J, with 20 bases between the two ends. The length of the CDR3 is 14 residues. The germline gives CDR1 SNHLY, CDR2 FYNNEI. Full variable domain (rest looked up from reference TRBV2 and TRBJ1-4): EPEVTQTPSHQVTQMGQEVILRCVPISNHLYFYWYRQILGQKVEFLVSFYNNEISEKSEIFDDQFSVERPDGSNFTLKIRSTKLEDSAMYFCASSKEGSGFRLFFGSGTQLSVL.

This clone has only one observation. This chain uses TRBV9 with TRBJ2-3, with TRBD2 matching over 8 bases. The junction had 9 bases not matched to a gene; V was cut back by 4 bases and J by 5 bases. Looked up from germline, CDR1 is SGDLS and CDR2 is YYNGEE. CDR3 length: 15 residues. CDR3 coding DNA: TGTGCCAGCAGCACCCGAGCGGGAGAGGGAGATACGCAGTATTTT. It specifies CASSTRAGEGDTQYF.

The CDR3 is CASSLDGVGTEAFF. CDR3 bases: TGTGCCAGCAGCTTAGATGGGGTGGGCACTGAAGCTTTCTTT. The chain uses TRBV7-9 and TRBJ1-1; D unclear. Germline V CDR1 and CDR2: SEHNR, FQNEAQ (reference sequence). The CDR3 is 14 amino acids. V shed 1 base and J shed 4 bases, with 10 bases lying between them.

The chain employs TRBV28 and TRBJ1-2; D may be TRBD1 (5 bases). The V end lost 4 bases, the J end lost 8 bases, and 8 bases lay between the germline ends. The CDR3 totals 11 residues. CDR1 is MDHEN, CDR2 SYDVKM, per germline. CDR3: CASSWGWGYTF. The CDR3 coding sequence is TGTGCCAGCAGTTGGGGCTGGGGCTACACCTTC.

The chain uses TRBV14 and TRBJ2-1, with 8 bases aligning to TRBD2. The CDR3 runs 16 residues. CDR1 and CDR2 (germline): SGHDN, FVKESK. V lost 2 bases to trimming and J lost 0 bases; unmatched junction nucleotides: 3. The CDR3 spells CASSQIAGSSYNEQFF. The CDR3 DNA reads as TGTGCCAGCAGCCAAATAGCGGGGAGCTCCTACAATGAGCAGTTCTTC.

V usage is TRBV30 and J usage is TRBJ2-1; TRBD1 matches at 7 bases. V lost 5 bases and J lost 5; bases outside the gene matches: 9. Germline V gene lookup returns CDR1 GTSNPN and CDR2 SVGIG (reference sequence). This CDR3 region has 14 residues. The CDR3 DNA reads as TGTGCCTGGGACGGTACAGGGGCGGACAATGAGCAGTTCTTC. Protein: CAWDGTGADNEQFF.